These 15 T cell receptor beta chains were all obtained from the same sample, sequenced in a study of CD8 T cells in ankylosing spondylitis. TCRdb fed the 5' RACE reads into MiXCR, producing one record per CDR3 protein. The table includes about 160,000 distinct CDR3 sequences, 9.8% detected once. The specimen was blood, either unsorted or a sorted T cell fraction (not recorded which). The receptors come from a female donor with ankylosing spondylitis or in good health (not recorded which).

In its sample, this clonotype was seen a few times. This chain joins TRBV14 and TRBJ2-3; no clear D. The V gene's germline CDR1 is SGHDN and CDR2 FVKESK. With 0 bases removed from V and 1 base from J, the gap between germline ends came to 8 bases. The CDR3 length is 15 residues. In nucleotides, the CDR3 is TGTGCCAGCAGCCAAGATATCGACCGCACAGATACGCAGTATTTT. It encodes CASSQDIDRTDTQYF.

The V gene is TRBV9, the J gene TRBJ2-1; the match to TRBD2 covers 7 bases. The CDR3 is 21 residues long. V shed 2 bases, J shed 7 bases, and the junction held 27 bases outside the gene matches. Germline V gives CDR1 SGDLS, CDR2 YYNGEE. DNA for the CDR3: TGTGCCAGCAGCGTTACGCAGGGTTATGGCGGGAGAGGGAGTAGGGAGAATGAGCAGTTCTTC. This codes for CASSVTQGYGGRGSRENEQFF.

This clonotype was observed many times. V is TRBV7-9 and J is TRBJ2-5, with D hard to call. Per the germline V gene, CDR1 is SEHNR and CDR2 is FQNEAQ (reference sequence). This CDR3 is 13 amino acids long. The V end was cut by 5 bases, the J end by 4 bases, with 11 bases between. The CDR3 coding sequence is TGTGCCAGCAGCCTCTGGCACGGAGAGACCCAGTACTTC. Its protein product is CASSLWHGETQYF.

In DNA form, the CDR3 reads TGCAGTGCTAGAGAGGAAGGGGCGAGCGGGAGACCCGCCAACACCGGGGAGCTGTTTTTT. Its translation: CSAREEGASGRPANTGELFF. The chain links TRBV20-1 to TRBJ2-2; 8 nucleotides match TRBD2. V shed 0 bases and J 2 bases; nucleotides not matched to a gene: 17. This CDR3 contains 20 residues. Germline V gene sequence: CDR1 DFQATT, CDR2 SNEGSKA (reference sequence).

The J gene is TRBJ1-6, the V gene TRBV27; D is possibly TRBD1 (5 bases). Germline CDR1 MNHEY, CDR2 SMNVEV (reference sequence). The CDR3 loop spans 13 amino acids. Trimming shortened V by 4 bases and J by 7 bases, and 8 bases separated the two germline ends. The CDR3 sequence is CASSWGENSPLHF. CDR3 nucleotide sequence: TGTGCCAGCAGTTGGGGGGAGAATTCACCCCTCCACTTT.

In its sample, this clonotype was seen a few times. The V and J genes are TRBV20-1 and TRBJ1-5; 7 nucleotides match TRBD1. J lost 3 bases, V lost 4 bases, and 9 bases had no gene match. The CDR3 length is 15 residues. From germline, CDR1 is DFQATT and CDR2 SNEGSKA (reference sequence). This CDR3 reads CSAIPGTVVNQPQHF. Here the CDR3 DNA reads TGCAGTGCTATCCCAGGGACAGTTGTCAATCAGCCCCAGCATTTT.

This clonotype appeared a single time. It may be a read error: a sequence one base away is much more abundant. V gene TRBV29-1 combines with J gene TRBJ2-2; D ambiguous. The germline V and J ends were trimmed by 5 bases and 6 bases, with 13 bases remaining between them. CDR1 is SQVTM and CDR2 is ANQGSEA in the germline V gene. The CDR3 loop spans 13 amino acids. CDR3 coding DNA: TGCAGCGTTATAAGGGAAAACTCCGGGGAGCTGTTTTTT. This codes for CSVIRENSGELFF.

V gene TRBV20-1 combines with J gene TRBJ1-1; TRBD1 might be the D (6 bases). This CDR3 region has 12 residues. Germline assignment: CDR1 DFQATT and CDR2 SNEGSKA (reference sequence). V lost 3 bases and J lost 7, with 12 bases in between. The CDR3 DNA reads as TGCAGTGCTAGGGGGACACAGCGTGAAGCTTTCTTT. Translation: CSARGTQREAFF.

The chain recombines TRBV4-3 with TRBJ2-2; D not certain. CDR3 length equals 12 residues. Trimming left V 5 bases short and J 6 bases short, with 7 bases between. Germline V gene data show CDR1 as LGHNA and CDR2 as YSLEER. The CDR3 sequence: CASSGQSGELFF. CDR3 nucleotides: TGCGCCAGCAGCGGCCAGTCCGGGGAGCTGTTTTTT.

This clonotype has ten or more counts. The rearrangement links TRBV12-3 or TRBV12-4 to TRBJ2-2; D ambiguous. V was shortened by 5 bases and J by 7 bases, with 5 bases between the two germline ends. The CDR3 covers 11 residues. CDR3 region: CASSASGELFF. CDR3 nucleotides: TGTGCCAGCAGTGCGAGCGGGGAGCTGTTTTTT.

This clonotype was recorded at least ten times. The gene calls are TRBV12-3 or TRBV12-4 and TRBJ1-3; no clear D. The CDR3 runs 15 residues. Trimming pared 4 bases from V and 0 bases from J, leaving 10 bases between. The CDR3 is CASSSGVYSGNTIYF. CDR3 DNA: TGTGCCAGCAGTTCCGGGGTCTACTCTGGAAACACCATATATTTT.

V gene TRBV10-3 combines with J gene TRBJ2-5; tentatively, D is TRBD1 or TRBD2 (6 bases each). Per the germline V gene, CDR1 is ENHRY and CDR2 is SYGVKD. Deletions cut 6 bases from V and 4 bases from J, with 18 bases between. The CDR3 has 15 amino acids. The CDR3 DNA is TGTGCCATCAGGCGAGGGGGGACCAGTGGAGAGACCCAGTACTTC. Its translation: CAIRRGGTSGETQYF.

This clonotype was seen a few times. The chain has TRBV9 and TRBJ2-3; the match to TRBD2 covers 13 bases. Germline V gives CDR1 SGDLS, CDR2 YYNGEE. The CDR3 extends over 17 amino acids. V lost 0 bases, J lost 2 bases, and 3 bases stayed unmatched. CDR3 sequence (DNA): TGTGCCAGCAGCGTAGACGGACTAGCGGGAGACACAGATACGCAGTATTTT. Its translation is CASSVDGLAGDTDTQYF.

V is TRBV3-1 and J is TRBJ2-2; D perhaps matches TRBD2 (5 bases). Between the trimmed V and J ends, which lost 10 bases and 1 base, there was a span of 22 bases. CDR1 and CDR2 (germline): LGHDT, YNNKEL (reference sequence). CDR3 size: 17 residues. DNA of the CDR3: TGTGCCACCTGCCAAGATATAAGGACTTTGAACACCGGGGAGCTGTTTTTT. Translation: CATCQDIRTLNTGELFF.

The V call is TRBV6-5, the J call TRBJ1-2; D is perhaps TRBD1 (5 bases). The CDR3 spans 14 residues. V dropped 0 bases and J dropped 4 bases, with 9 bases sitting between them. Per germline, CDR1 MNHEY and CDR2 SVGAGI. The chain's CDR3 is CASSYSTDSYGYTF. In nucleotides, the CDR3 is TGTGCCAGCAGTTACTCGACAGATTCCTATGGCTACACCTTC.